A selection of T cell receptor beta chains follows, all from one sample in a study of post-analysis software for immune sequencing data. TCRdb passed the PCR reads through MiXCR, listing each CDR3 protein once. The repertoire holds 350,000 to 500,000 distinct CDR3 sequences, with approximately 42% as singletons. Sequencing input: blood. The receptors here all came from a girl aged 2-10 years with multiple sclerosis. The CDR3 runs from the conserved cysteine through the conserved F or W. Fields, in order: CDR3 length, J gene, clone size, V gene, D gene, CDR3 DNA, CDR3 protein. A D gene is named only where the DNA matches it firmly. Clone size is stated in some rows and not others, as once, few, many or a class when expanded.

15,TRBJ1-5,.,TRBV21-1,.,TGTGCCAGCAGCAAAGTGGCCAGCGAGGGGCAGCCCCAGCATTTT,CASSKVASEGQPQHF
14,TRBJ2-7,few,TRBV28,.,TGTGCCAGCAGACCCACGAGCCTTTTGTACGAGCAGTACTTC,CASRPTSLLYEQYF
16,TRBJ2-6,.,TRBV6-2/TRBV6-3,.,TGTGCCAGCAGTCCACATCGACGCTCTGGGGCCAACGTCCTGACTTTC,CASSPHRRSGANVLTF
13,TRBJ1-5,few,TRBV7-9,.,TGTGCCAGCAGCTTGCAGACTAATCAGCCCCAGCATTTT,CASSLQTNQPQHF
16,TRBJ2-3,.,TRBV11-2,TRBD2,TGTGCCAGCAGCCCAACTAGCGGGGGGGAAACAGATACGCAGTATTTT,CASSPTSGGETDTQYF
12,TRBJ2-7,.,TRBV5-6,.,TGTGCCAGCAGCCTGCGAGTCTACGAGCAGTACTTC,CASSLRVYEQYF
16,TRBJ2-1,.,TRBV7-3,TRBD2,TGTGCCAGCAGCTTAAGGCTAGGACTAGCTTACAATGAGCAGTTCTTC,CASSLRLGLAYNEQFF
13,TRBJ2-1,.,TRBV6-2/TRBV6-3,.,TGTGCCAGCAGTTACAAGGAAAACAATGAGCAGTTCTTC,CASSYKENNEQFF
13,TRBJ2-7,many,TRBV7-6,.,TGTGCCAGCAGCCAAACAGGGATGTACGAGCAGTACTTC,CASSQTGMYEQYF
14,TRBJ2-5,.,TRBV7-9,.,TGTGCCAGCAGCTGGACCTTGTACCAAGAGACCCAGTACTTC,CASSWTLYQETQYF
15,TRBJ2-2,few,TRBV12-3/TRBV12-4,TRBD1,TGTGCCAGCAGCCCGAGGGACAGGGGCGACGGGGAGCTGTTTTTT,CASSPRDRGDGELFF
14,TRBJ2-6,.,TRBV12-3/TRBV12-4,.,TGTGCCAGCAGTTGGTCCGGTGGGGCCAACGTCCTGACTTTC,CASSWSGGANVLTF
15,TRBJ1-1,.,TRBV12-3/TRBV12-4,.,TGTGCCAGCAGTCACCAGGGTATTGGGAACACTGAAGCTTTCTTT,CASSHQGIGNTEAFF
13,TRBJ1-2,few,TRBV5-1,TRBD1,TGCGCCAGCAGCGGGACAGAGAACTATGGCTACACCTTC,CASSGTENYGYTF
15,TRBJ2-3,.,TRBV7-9,.,TGTGCCAGCAGCTTACAGAAGATGGGCACAGATACGCAGTATTTT,CASSLQKMGTDTQYF
14,TRBJ1-4,.,TRBV6-5,TRBD1,TGTGCCAGCAGTTTCGGCAGGGGGCTAGAAAAACTGTTTTTT,CASSFGRGLEKLFF
16,TRBJ2-6,many,TRBV7-9,.,TGTGCCAGCAGCCCCCTGGACACCTCTGGGGCCAACGTCCTGACTTTC,CASSPLDTSGANVLTF
11,TRBJ2-7,few,TRBV3-1,.,TGTGCCAGCAGCCGGGAGGCCGAGCAGTACTTC,CASSREAEQYF
16,TRBJ2-7,few,TRBV4-3,TRBD2,TGCGCCAGCAGCCAAGAGCTAGCGGGAGGGTCCTACGAGCAGTACTTC,CASSQELAGGSYEQYF
13,TRBJ2-5,many,TRBV12-3/TRBV12-4,.,TGTGCCAGCAGCCGCAGACAGCAAGAGACCCAGTACTTC,CASSRRQQETQYF
15,TRBJ2-1,few,TRBV29-1,.,TGCAGCGTTGAACTCAGGGCCCTTCGATACAATGAGCAGTTCTTC,CSVELRALRYNEQFF
15,TRBJ2-7,.,TRBV5-8,.,TGTGCCAGCAGCTTGTCGGGGGGCCCCTCCTACGAGCAGTACTTC,CASSLSGGPSYEQYF
15,TRBJ2-3,.,TRBV4-2,.,TGTGCCAGCAGCCAGCCGGGGGATGGCACAGATACGCAGTATTTT,CASSQPGDGTDTQYF
15,TRBJ1-2,.,TRBV12-3/TRBV12-4,TRBD1,TGTGCCAGCACCGCGGGACAGACTGCTAACTATGGCTACACCTTC,CASTAGQTANYGYTF
13,TRBJ2-5,.,TRBV6-6,.,TGTGCCAGCAGCGGACCGTCGCGGGAGACCCAGTACTTC,CASSGPSRETQYF
14,TRBJ1-1,.,TRBV6-1,TRBD1,TGTGCCAGCAGTGGACCGGGACAGGGCTCTGAAGCTTTCTTT,CASSGPGQGSEAFF
14,TRBJ1-2,.,TRBV28,TRBD1,TGTGCCAGCAGTAGTGGACAGGGAGTCTATGGCTACACCTTC,CASSSGQGVYGYTF
13,TRBJ1-5,.,TRBV10-3,.,TGTGCCATCAGTGCAAGCGACAATCAGCCCCAGCATTTT,CAISASDNQPQHF
15,TRBJ1-2,few,TRBV28,TRBD1,TGTGCCAGCAGTACATGGACAGGGGGCTTCTATGGCTACACCTTC,CASSTWTGGFYGYTF
13,TRBJ2-1,few,TRBV12-3/TRBV12-4,.,TGTGCCAGCAGTTTCTGGCAGGGGAATGAGCAGTTCTTC,CASSFWQGNEQFF
12,TRBJ1-1,.,TRBV11-2,.,TGTGCCAGCAGCTTAAGGGGGAGGGTAGCTTTCTTT,CASSLRGRVAFF
14,TRBJ2-7,.,TRBV6-5,.,TGTGCCAGCCGAGAGGGGCGGACTTCCTACGAGCAGTACTTC,CASREGRTSYEQYF
13,TRBJ2-7,.,TRBV11-2,.,TGTGCCAGCAGCGCCGGGGGCTCCTACGAGCAGTACTTC,CASSAGGSYEQYF
13,TRBJ2-5,.,TRBV6-6,.,TGTGCCAGCAGTCTCCCCGTTCGGGCCGCCCAGTACTTC,CASSLPVRAAQYF
15,TRBJ2-1,.,TRBV7-2,.,TGTGCCAGCAGCTCGGCAGGGGACCACCACAATGAGCAGTTCTTC,CASSSAGDHHNEQFF
18,TRBJ2-1,.,TRBV28,TRBD1,TGTGCCAGCAGTTCACCCGGGACAGGCCTCCTTGGGGGGAATGAGCAGTTCTTC,CASSSPGTGLLGGNEQFF
16,TRBJ2-1,.,TRBV24-1,TRBD2,TGTGCCACCAGTGATTTGGGGCGGGGGGGCCTGAATGAGCAGTTCTTC,CATSDLGRGGLNEQFF
16,TRBJ2-4,.,TRBV7-2,.,TGTGCCAGCAGCTTAGTATGGCAGCCGGAGGGAAACATTCAGTACTTC,CASSLVWQPEGNIQYF
15,TRBJ2-1,.,TRBV14,.,TGTGCCAGCAGCCAAGAAAAAAAGAATCGAGTGGGGCAGTTCTTC,CASSQEKKNRVGQFF
17,TRBJ2-1,few,TRBV5-1,.,TGCGCCAGTCATACGGTCGAACAGGGCACGGGGTGGAATGAGCAGTTCTTC,CASHTVEQGTGWNEQFF
16,TRBJ2-4,.,TRBV12-3/TRBV12-4,.,TGTGCCAGCAGTTTAGGCGGGCCGCGTGGGGGATACATTCAGTACTTC,CASSLGGPRGGYIQYF
16,TRBJ2-1,few,TRBV7-8,TRBD2,TGTGCCAGCAGCTACCTGGCGGGAGTGGGGCCCAATGAGCAGTTCTTC,CASSYLAGVGPNEQFF
18,TRBJ2-7,.,TRBV7-9,TRBD1,TGTGCCAGCAGCTTAGCGCTGACGGTCCAGGGGGCGGCCTACGAGCAGTACTTC,CASSLALTVQGAAYEQYF
15,TRBJ2-1,.,TRBV7-7,.,TGTGCTAGCAGCTACGGGACATCCACACACAATGAGCAGTTCTTC,CASSYGTSTHNEQFF
17,TRBJ2-3,.,TRBV20-1,TRBD2,TGCAGTGCTAGAGGACCCTCGTGGCGGGAGAGCACAGATACGCAGTATTTT,CSARGPSWRESTDTQYF
14,TRBJ1-1,.,TRBV7-9,.,TGTGCCAGCAGCCAGGGACCGATGAACACTGAAGCTTTCTTT,CASSQGPMNTEAFF
15,TRBJ2-7,.,TRBV9,.,TGTGCCAGCAGCATCACAGGAGATCTCTCCTACGAGCAGTACTTC,CASSITGDLSYEQYF